This is a list of T cell receptor beta chains from one sample in a study of cytomegalovirus exposure and HLA in healthy donors. Clones were read by immunoSEQ multiplex PCR, and TCRdb kept only the in-frame ones, dropping some. The repertoire includes about 93,000 clones, roughly four fifths of them detected once, and over 0.5% sits in the top ten. The material sequenced was PBMCs. The receptors were gathered from a man aged 30-40 years in good health and CMV-seronegative. Each CDR3 is given without its conserved first and last residue. Rows give clone size only sometimes, using once, few, many, or a class for an expanded clone.

v_gene	abundance	j_gene	CDR3aa
TRBV29-1	-	TRBJ1-2	SVMDRVNGYT
TRBV5-5	once	TRBJ2-5	ASSRVGTEKQETQY
TRBV19	-	TRBJ1-2	ASSMNRYYGYT
TRBV5-1	-	TRBJ2-6	ASSSGLAGGSGANVLT
TRBV10-1	-	TRBJ2-1	ASSDDRGKYNEQF
TRBV19	-	TRBJ2-5	ASSIVSAGGAETQY
TRBV7-6	few	TRBJ1-4	ASSLVWFTAATNEKLF
TRBV18	-	TRBJ2-7	ASRGQTYEQY
TRBV5-1	few	TRBJ1-1	ASSLSILQGTEAF
TRBV5-1	-	TRBJ1-5	ASSPQGASNQPQH
TRBV7-9	-	TRBJ2-3	ASSRRLDTDTQY
TRBV2	-	TRBJ2-5	ASSAQGGSRETQY
TRBV27	once	TRBJ2-1	ASREGASSYNEQF
TRBV7-9	-	TRBJ2-3	ASSLFFSSTDTQY
TRBV5-1	few	TRBJ1-4	ASSLGGLGGGNEKLF
TRBV27	-	TRBJ2-3	ASSFNLGTDTQY
TRBV7-8	-	TRBJ1-2	ASSLDSWECGYT
TRBV6-5	-	TRBJ1-5	ASSYSFLDNQPQH
TRBV7-2	few	TRBJ1-1	ASSLAQDTEAF
TRBV6-5	few	TRBJ2-1	ASSYSTRGYYNEQF
TRBV10-1	-	TRBJ1-1	ASSLQGGTEAF
TRBV5-6	few	TRBJ1-2	ASSLGENYGYT
TRBV4-1	-	TRBJ1-1	ASSRSGQGMNTEAF
TRBV12-5	few	TRBJ2-1	ASGLIAGGPYEQF
TRBV9	-	TRBJ1-2	ASSARDRGLATYGYT
TRBV6-1	-	TRBJ1-1	ASSAAELTDPNTEAF
TRBV7-2	-	TRBJ2-2	ASSLRGQATGELF
TRBV10-3	-	TRBJ2-1	AISDSGTGYNEQF
TRBV19	-	TRBJ1-5	ASSNSQGNQPQH
TRBV6-6	-	TRBJ2-5	ASSRRGGETQY
TRBV29-1	-	TRBJ2-3	GGSGMKSSTDTQY
TRBV11-3	-	TRBJ2-1	ASSQLQGAVNEQF
TRBV14	few	TRBJ1-1	ASSQEVQGAEAF
TRBV7-6	-	TRBJ2-2	ASSLVLAGPNTGELF
TRBV9	-	TRBJ2-5	ASSVALGQGQETQY
TRBV2	-	TRBJ2-1	ASSEEGSGGNDEQF
TRBV4-1	-	TRBJ2-1	ASSQPGGLVNEQF
TRBV5-1	-	TRBJ1-1	ASSLATANTEAF
TRBV15	-	TRBJ1-5	ATSGIRVQPQH
TRBV10-2	-	TRBJ1-4	ASGWGRNEKLF
TRBV9	-	TRBJ1-5	ASSVGTVSNQPQH
TRBV14	-	TRBJ1-4	ASSQDPRGEKLF
TRBV2	once	TRBJ1-2	ASSAGQGVSTNYGYT
TRBV2	-	TRBJ2-3	ASRRADISTDTQY
TRBV29-1	-	TRBJ2-7	SVKTRDRVYEQY
TRBV5-1	-	TRBJ1-3	ASSWGGMGAGGNTIY
TRBV6-6	once	TRBJ1-4	ASSWAGIEKLF
TRBV4-1	-	TRBJ2-2	ASSITGGGYTGELF
TRBV7-2	-	TRBJ2-5	ASSLGQGQETQY
TRBV9	-	TRBJ2-1	ASSVGAGVYNEQF
TRBV6-5	-	TRBJ1-3	ASSRRTVPGNTIY
TRBV7-9	-	TRBJ1-3	ASSLGFRDRGWNTIY
TRBV4-3	-	TRBJ1-5	ASSQDPQAGSNQPQH
TRBV9	-	TRBJ2-3	ASSVDPGGSTDTQY
TRBV9	-	TRBJ2-7	ASSVEGGGASEQY